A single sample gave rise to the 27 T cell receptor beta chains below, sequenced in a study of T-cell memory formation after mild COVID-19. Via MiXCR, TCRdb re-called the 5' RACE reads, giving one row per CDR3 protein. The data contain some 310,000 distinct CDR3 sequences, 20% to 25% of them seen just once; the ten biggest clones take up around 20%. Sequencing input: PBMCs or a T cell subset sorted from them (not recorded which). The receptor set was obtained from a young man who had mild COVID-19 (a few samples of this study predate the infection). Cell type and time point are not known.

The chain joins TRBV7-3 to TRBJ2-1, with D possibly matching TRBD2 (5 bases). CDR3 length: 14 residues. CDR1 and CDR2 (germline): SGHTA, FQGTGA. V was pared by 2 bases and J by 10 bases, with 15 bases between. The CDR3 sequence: CASSLSLGRGEQFF. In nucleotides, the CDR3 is TGTGCCAGCAGCTTATCGCTAGGCCGGGGAGAGCAGTTCTTC.

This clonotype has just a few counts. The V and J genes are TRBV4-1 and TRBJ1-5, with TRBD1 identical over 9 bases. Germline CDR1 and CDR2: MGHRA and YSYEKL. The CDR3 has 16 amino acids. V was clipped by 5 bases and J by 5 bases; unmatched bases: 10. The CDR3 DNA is TGCGCCAGCAGCGACCCGGGACAGGGAATCGATCAGCCCCAGCATTTT. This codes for CASSDPGQGIDQPQHF.

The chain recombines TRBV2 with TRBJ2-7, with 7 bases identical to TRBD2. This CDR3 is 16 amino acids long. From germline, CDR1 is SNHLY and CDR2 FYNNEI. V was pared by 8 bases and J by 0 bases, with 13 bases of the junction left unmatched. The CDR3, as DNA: TGTGCCAGCTGCAGCCGGCGGGGGTTTAGCTCCTACGAGCAGTACTTC. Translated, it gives CASCSRRGFSSYEQYF.

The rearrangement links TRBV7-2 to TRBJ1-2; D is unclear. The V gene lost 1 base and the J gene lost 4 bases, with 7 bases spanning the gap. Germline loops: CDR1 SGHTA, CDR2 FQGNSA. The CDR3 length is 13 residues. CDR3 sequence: CASSLVETYGYTF. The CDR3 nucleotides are TGTGCCAGCAGCTTAGTAGAAACCTATGGCTACACCTTC.

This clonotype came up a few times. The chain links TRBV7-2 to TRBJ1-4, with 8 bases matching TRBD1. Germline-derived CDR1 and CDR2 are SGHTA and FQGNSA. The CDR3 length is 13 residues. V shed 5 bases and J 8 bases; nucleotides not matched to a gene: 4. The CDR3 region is CASSGNRGEKLFF. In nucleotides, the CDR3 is TGTGCCAGCAGCGGCAACAGGGGGGAAAAACTGTTTTTT. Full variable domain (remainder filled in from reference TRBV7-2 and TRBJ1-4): GAGVSQSPSNKVTEKGKDVELRCDPISGHTALYWYRQSLGQGLEFLIYFQGNSAPDKSGLPSDRFSAERTGGSVSTLTIQRTQQEDSAVYLCASSGNRGEKLFFGSGTQLSVL.

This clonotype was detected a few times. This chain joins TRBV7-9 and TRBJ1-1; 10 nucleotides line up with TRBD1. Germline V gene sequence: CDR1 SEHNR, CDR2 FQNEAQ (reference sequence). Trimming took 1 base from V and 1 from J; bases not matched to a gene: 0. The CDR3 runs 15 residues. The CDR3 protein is CASSLGDRGNTEAFF. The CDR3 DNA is TGTGCCAGCAGCTTAGGGGACAGGGGGAACACTGAAGCTTTCTTT.

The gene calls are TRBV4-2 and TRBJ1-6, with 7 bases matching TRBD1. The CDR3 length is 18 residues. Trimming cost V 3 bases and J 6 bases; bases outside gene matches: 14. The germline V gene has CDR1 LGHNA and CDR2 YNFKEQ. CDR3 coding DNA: TGTGCCAGCAGCCAGGCGGCGTTCGCAGGGGGGGGTAATTCACCCCTCCACTTT. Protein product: CASSQAAFAGGGNSPLHF.

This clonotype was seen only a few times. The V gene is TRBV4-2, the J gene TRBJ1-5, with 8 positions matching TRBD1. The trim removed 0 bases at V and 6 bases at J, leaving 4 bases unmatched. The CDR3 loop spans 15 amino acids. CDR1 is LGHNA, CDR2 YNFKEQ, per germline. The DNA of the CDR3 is TGTGCCAGCAGCCAAGATGTCCAGGGGGCTCAGCCCCAGCATTTT. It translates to CASSQDVQGAQPQHF.

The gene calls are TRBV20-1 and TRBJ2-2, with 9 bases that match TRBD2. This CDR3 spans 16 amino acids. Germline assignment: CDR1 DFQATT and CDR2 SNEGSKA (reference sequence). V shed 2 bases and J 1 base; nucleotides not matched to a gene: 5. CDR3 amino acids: CSARLAGTLNTGELFF. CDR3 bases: TGCAGTGCTAGACTAGCGGGGACCTTGAACACCGGGGAGCTGTTTTTT.

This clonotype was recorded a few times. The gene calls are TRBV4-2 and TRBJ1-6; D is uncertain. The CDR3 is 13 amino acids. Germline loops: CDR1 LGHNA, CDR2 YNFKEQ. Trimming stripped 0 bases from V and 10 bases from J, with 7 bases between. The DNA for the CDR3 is TGTGCCAGCAGCCAAGAGGGCCAATCACCCCTCCACTTT. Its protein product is CASSQEGQSPLHF.

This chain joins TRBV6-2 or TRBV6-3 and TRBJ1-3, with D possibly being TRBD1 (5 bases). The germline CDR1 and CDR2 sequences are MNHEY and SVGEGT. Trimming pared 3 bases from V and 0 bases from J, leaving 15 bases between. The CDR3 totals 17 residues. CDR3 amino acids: CASSYSGLRSSGNTIYF. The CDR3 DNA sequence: TGTGCCAGCAGTTATTCGGGACTTCGGAGCTCTGGAAACACCATATATTTT.

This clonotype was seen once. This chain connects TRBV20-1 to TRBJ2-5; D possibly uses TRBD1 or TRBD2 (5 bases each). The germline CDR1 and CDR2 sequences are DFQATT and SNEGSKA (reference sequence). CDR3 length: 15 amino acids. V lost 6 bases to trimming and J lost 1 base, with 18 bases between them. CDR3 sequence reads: CSAQLGRQLQETQYF. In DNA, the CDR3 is TGCAGTGCCCAACTGGGACGCCAACTCCAAGAGACCCAGTACTTC.

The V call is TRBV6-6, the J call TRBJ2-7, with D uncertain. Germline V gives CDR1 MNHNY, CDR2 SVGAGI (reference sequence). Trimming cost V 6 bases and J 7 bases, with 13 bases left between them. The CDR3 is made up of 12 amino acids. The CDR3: CASRAWSVEQYF. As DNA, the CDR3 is TGTGCCAGCAGGGCTTGGTCTGTGGAGCAGTACTTC.

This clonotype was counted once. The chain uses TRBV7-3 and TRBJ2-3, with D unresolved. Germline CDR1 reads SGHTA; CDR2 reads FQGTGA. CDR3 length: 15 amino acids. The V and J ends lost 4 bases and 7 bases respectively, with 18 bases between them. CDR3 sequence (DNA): TGTGCCAGCAGCTCCCCCTCGGCTCGGGCGAATACGCAGTATTTT. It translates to CASSSPSARANTQYF.

In DNA form, the CDR3 reads TGTGCCACCAGCGGAAGGACCCCCGGAGCTTTCTTT. The encoded protein is CATSGRTPGAFF. The V and J genes are TRBV15 and TRBJ1-1; D is ambiguous. The CDR3 loop spans 12 amino acids. Deletions cut 5 bases from V and 10 bases from J, with 14 bases between. CDR1 is LNHNV and CDR2 is YYDKDF in the germline V gene (reference sequence). Filled out from reference TRBV15 and TRBJ1-1, the complete variable domain reads DAMVIQNPRYQVTQFGKPVTLSCSQTLNHNVMYWYQQKSSQAPKLLFHYYDKDFNNEADTPDNFQSRRPNTSFCFLDIRSPGLGDTAMYLCATSGRTPGAFFGQGTRLTVV.

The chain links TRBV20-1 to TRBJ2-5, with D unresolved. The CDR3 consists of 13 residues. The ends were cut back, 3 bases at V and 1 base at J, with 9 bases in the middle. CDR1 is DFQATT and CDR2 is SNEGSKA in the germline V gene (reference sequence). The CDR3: CSARRSGQETQYF. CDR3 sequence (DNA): TGCAGTGCTAGGAGGAGTGGCCAAGAGACCCAGTACTTC.

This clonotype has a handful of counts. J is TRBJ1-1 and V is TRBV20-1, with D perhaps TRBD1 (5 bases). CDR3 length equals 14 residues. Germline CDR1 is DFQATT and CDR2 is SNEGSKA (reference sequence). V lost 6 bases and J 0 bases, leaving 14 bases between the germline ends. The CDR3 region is CSAISQGMNTEAFF. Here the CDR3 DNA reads TGCAGTGCGATCTCCCAGGGTATGAACACTGAAGCTTTCTTT.

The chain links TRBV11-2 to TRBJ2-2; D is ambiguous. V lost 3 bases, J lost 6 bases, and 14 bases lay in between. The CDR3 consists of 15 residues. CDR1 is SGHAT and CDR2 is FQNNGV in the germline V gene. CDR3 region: CASSLGCESAGELFF. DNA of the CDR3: TGTGCCAGCAGCTTGGGATGTGAATCTGCCGGGGAGCTGTTTTTT.

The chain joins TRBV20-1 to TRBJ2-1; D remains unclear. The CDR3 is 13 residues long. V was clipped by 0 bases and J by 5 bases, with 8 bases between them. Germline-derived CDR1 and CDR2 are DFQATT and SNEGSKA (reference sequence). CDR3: CSARDPSHNEQFF. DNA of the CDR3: TGCAGTGCTAGAGATCCCTCGCACAATGAGCAGTTCTTC.

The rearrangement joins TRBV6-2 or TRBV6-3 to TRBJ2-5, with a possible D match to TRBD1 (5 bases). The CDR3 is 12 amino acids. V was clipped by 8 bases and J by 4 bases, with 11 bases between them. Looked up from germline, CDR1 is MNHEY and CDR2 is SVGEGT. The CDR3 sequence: CASGASVETQYF. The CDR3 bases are TGTGCCAGCGGGGCCTCCGTAGAGACCCAGTACTTC.

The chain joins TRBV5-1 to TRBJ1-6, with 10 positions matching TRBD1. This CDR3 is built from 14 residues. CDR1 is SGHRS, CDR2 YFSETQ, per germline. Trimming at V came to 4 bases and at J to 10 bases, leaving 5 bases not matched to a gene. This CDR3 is CASSPGTGDSPLHF. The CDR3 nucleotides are TGCGCCAGCAGCCCCGGGACAGGGGACTCACCCCTCCACTTT.

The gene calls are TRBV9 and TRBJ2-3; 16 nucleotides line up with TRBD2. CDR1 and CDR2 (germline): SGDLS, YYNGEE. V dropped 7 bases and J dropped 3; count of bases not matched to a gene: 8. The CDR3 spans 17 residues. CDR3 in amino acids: CASAGTSGGVGTDTQYF. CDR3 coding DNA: TGTGCCAGCGCCGGGACTAGCGGGGGGGTGGGGACAGATACGCAGTATTTT.

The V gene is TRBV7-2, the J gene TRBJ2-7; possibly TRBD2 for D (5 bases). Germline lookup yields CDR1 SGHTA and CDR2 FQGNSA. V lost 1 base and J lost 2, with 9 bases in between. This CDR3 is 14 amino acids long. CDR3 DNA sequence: TGTGCCAGCAGCTTAGGGGAGAACACCTACGAGCAGTACTTC. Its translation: CASSLGENTYEQYF.

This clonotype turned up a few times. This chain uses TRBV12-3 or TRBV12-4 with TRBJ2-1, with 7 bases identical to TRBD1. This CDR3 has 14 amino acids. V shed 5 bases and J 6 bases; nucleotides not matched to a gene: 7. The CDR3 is CASSPRQGFNEQFF. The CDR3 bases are TGTGCCAGCAGTCCTCGACAGGGTTTCAATGAGCAGTTCTTC.

The CDR3 DNA sequence: TGTGCCAGCAGTTTAAGGTCAGGGGGCGCGAACACTGAAGCTTTCTTT. It codes for CASSLRSGGANTEAFF. The chain carries TRBV27 and TRBJ1-1, with 8 bases matching TRBD1. CDR3 size: 16 residues. The V gene's germline CDR1 is MNHEY and CDR2 SMNVEV (reference sequence). After removal of 2 bases from V and 1 base from J, the junction contained 6 bases not matched to a gene.

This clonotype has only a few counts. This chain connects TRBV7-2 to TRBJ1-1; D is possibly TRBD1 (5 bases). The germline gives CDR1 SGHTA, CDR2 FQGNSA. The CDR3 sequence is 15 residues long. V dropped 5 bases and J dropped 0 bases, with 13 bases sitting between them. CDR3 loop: CASSGSGTMNTEAFF. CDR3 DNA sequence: TGTGCCAGCAGCGGATCCGGGACGATGAACACTGAAGCTTTCTTT.

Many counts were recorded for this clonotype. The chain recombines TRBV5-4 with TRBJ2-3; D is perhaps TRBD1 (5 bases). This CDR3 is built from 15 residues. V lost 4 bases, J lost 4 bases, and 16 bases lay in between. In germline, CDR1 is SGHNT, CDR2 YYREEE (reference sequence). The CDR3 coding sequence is TGTGCCAGCAGCACCCCAGGGTGGCGGTCAGATACGCAGTATTTT. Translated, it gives CASSTPGWRSDTQYF.